This TCR beta chain was recorded in a study of cytomegalovirus exposure and HLA in healthy donors. In the study overall: The same platform was used for the roughly 120 validation repertoires and the approximately 670 first-cohort repertoires, a later analysis reported.

The study's findings and limits: High specificity and sensitivity for cytomegalovirus status were reported for the classifier. Overall, roughly 170 TCR beta chains were annotated as cytomegalovirus-associated.

Donors were drawn from the approximately 120-subject validation cohort, separate from the roughly 610-subject first cohort. V was cut by 3 bases and J by 4 bases, with 9 bases left in between. This CDR3 comprises 13 residues. Germline-derived CDR1 and CDR2 are MNHEY and SMNVEV (reference sequence). This clone was detected only a few times. As yet, its antigen is unknown. The data were produced by immunoSEQ multiplex PCR, yet TCRdb's version contains in-frame clones alone and is incomplete. The sample includes fewer than 140,000 clones, around 90% seen only once; the top ten take 1.8%. This receptor was taken from a woman younger than 30 in good health and CMV-seropositive. This chain links TRBV27 with TRBJ1-2; D is unclear. The sequenced material came from PBMCs. In DNA form, the CDR3 reads TGTGCCAGCAGTTTCCCGGGAGGCTATGGCTACACCTTC. This codes for CASSFPGGYGYTF.